The 27 T cell receptor beta chains in this list originate from one sample, sequenced in a study of blood T cell repertoires in COVID-19. Using immunoSEQ multiplex PCR, the repertoire was profiled, and TCRdb retains in-frame clones only, with some absent. The table shows around 160,000 clones, with approximately 86% occurring only once. Sequencing was performed on peripheral blood. The receptors come from a man in his 60s with acute or convalescent COVID-19.

This clone was recorded once. The chain couples TRBV7-2 to TRBJ2-5; D uncertain. V gave up 6 bases and J gave up 5 bases, with 16 bases separating them. CDR3 length equals 14 residues. The V gene's germline CDR1 is SGHTA and CDR2 FQGNSA. The CDR3 sequence: CASRRGFSLETQYF. The CDR3 DNA reads TGTGCCAGCAGGAGAGGATTTTCTTTGGAGACCCAGTACTTC. Full variable domain (rest looked up from reference TRBV7-2 and TRBJ2-5): GAGVSQSPSNKVTEKGKDVELRCDPISGHTALYWYRQSLGQGLEFLIYFQGNSAPDKSGLPSDRFSAERTGGSVSTLTIQRTQQEDSAVYLCASRRGFSLETQYFGPGTRLLVL.

J is TRBJ2-7 and V is TRBV11-2; 7 bases line up with TRBD1. The CDR3 totals 16 residues. Germline V lookup: CDR1 SGHAT, CDR2 FQNNGV. Unmatched junction bases numbered 13, after V lost 6 bases and J lost 2 bases. This CDR3 reads CASSLYRGSSTYEQYF. The DNA for the CDR3 is TGTGCCAGCAGTCTCTACAGGGGTTCATCTACCTACGAGCAGTACTTC.

The chain is built from TRBV15 and TRBJ2-5; weak D call: TRBD1 (6 bases). CDR1 and CDR2 from the germline V gene are LNHNV and YYDKDF (reference sequence). V lost 0 bases to trimming and J lost 3 bases, with 8 bases between them. This CDR3 is 14 amino acids long. The CDR3 loop reads CATSRDNREETQYF. The DNA for the CDR3 is TGTGCCACCAGCAGAGATAACAGGGAAGAGACCCAGTACTTC.

The chain is built from TRBV21-1 and TRBJ1-1; the table's D call, TRBD1, has no DNA check behind it. TRBV21-1 is listed as a pseudogene. The CDR3 runs to 11 residues. This CDR3 is CASFRGAEAFF. CDR3 coding DNA: TGTGCCAGCTTCAGGGGCGCTGAAGCTTTCTTT.

The chain links TRBV28 to TRBJ1-5; TRBD1 matches at 10 bases. This CDR3 is built from 15 residues. CDR1 and CDR2 from the germline V gene are MDHEN and SYDVKM. V was clipped by 0 bases and J by 6 bases; unmatched bases: 2. CDR3 loop: CASSLWDRGVQPQHF. The CDR3 DNA reads as TGTGCCAGCAGTTTATGGGACAGGGGGGTTCAGCCCCAGCATTTT.

This clone was observed a few times. The V and J genes are TRBV27 and TRBJ1-1; tentatively, D is TRBD1 (6 bases). CDR3 size: 16 residues. Germline loops: CDR1 MNHEY, CDR2 SMNVEV (reference sequence). V was pared by 3 bases and J by 4 bases, with 18 bases between. The DNA of the CDR3 is TGTGCCAGCAGTTTTGGGGGGGCGCATACGGGCACTGAAGCTTTCTTT. Translation: CASSFGGAHTGTEAFF.

The chain combines TRBV19 with TRBJ1-2, with D perhaps TRBD1 (5 bases). This CDR3 region has 13 residues. CDR1 and CDR2 from the germline V gene are LNHDA and SQIVND (reference sequence). Trimming took 5 bases from V and 5 from J, leaving 12 bases between them. CDR3 amino acids: CASSFRGNYGYTF. For the CDR3, the DNA is TGTGCCAGTAGTTTTAGGGGAAATTATGGCTACACCTTC. Supplemented by reference TRBV19 and TRBJ1-2, the full variable domain reads DGGITQSPKYLFRKEGQNVTLSCEQNLNHDAMYWYRQDPGQGLRLIYYSQIVNDFQKGDIAEGYSVSREKKESFPLTVTSAQKNPTAFYLCASSFRGNYGYTFGSGTRLTVV.

J is TRBJ2-7 and V is TRBV9; TRBD2 agrees at 8 bases. Per germline, CDR1 SGDLS and CDR2 YYNGEE. The length of the CDR3 is 14 residues. With V trimmed by 0 bases and J by 7 bases, 6 bases remained unmatched. The CDR3 reads CASSVELAAKEQYF. As DNA, the CDR3 is TGTGCCAGCAGCGTAGAACTAGCGGCGAAGGAGCAGTACTTC.

The V call is TRBV19, the J call TRBJ2-7; D gene ambiguous. The CDR3 is made up of 15 amino acids. V lost 6 bases and J 3 bases, leaving 18 bases between the germline ends. Germline CDR1 reads LNHDA; CDR2 reads SQIVND (reference sequence). CDR3 sequence: CASSPYGRYNYEQYF. The CDR3 nucleotides are TGTGCCAGTAGCCCATACGGCAGGTATAACTACGAGCAGTACTTC.

The CDR3 region is CASSQDRRFTEAFF. The CDR3 DNA follows: TGTGCCAGCAGCCAAGATCGGAGGTTCACTGAAGCTTTCTTT. The chain recombines TRBV4-2 with TRBJ1-1; D not resolved. The CDR3 has 14 amino acids. V was shortened by 0 bases and J by 4 bases, with 9 bases between the two germline ends. CDR1 is LGHNA and CDR2 is YNFKEQ in the germline V gene.

Here the CDR3 DNA reads TGTGCCAGCAGCTTAGGAGCTAGCGGGAGCTCCTACGAGCAGTACTTC. Protein product: CASSLGASGSSYEQYF. V and J are TRBV7-6 and TRBJ2-7; 10 positions agree with TRBD2. The ends lost 1 base at V and 0 bases at J; junction bases unmatched: 3. The CDR3 runs 16 residues. CDR1 is SGHVS and CDR2 is FNYEAQ in the germline V gene.

The V gene is TRBV5-4, the J gene TRBJ2-7; a weak D match, TRBD2 (6 bases). The V end lost 2 bases, the J end lost 5 bases, and 14 bases lay between the germline ends. From germline, CDR1 is SGHNT and CDR2 YYREEE (reference sequence). The CDR3 runs 14 residues. The CDR3 region has the DNA TGTGCCAGCAGCTTAGCGGGCCGTGGGGACGAGCAGTACTTC. This encodes CASSLAGRGDEQYF. The full variable domain, completed using reference TRBV5-4 and TRBJ2-7, is ETGVTQSPTHLIKTRGQQVTLRCSSQSGHNTVSWYQQALGQGPQFIFQYYREEENGRGNFPPRFSGLQFPNYSSELNVNALELDDSALYLCASSLAGRGDEQYFGPGTRLTVT.

The V gene is TRBV5-1, the J gene TRBJ1-2; perhaps TRBD1 as D (5 bases). The V gene lost 0 bases and the J gene lost 6 bases, with 9 bases spanning the gap. The CDR3 has 13 amino acids. Germline assignment: CDR1 SGHRS and CDR2 YFSETQ. The CDR3 spells CASSLVGADGYTF. Here the CDR3 DNA reads TGCGCCAGCAGCTTGGTAGGGGCGGATGGCTACACCTTC.

The CDR3 nucleotides are TGTGCCAGTAGTTTTCCGACATCGAGGGCCTATGGCTACACCTTC. Its translation is CASSFPTSRAYGYTF. V is TRBV19 and J is TRBJ1-2; no reliable D call. V was trimmed by 5 bases and J by 4 bases, leaving 17 bases between them. CDR3 size: 15 residues. From germline, CDR1 is LNHDA and CDR2 SQIVND (reference sequence).

The CDR3 sequence: CASSGQGAGVNEQFF. CDR3 DNA: TGTGCCAGCAGCGGACAGGGGGCCGGTGTCAATGAGCAGTTCTTC. The V and J genes are TRBV2 and TRBJ2-1, with 11 nucleotides matching TRBD1. V lost 6 bases to trimming and J lost 6 bases; unmatched junction nucleotides: 7. The length of the CDR3 is 15 residues. Germline-derived CDR1 and CDR2 are SNHLY and FYNNEI. The full variable domain, in which reference TRBV2 and TRBJ2-1 provide the parts outside the CDR3, is EPEVTQTPSHQVTQMGQEVILRCVPISNHLYFYWYRQILGQKVEFLVSFYNNEISEKSEIFDDQFSVERPDGSNFTLKIRSTKLEDSAMYFCASSGQGAGVNEQFFGPGTRLTVL.

This chain uses TRBV5-1 with TRBJ1-2; tentative D call: TRBD1 (5 bases). This CDR3 has 15 residues. V was shortened by 1 base and J by 4 bases, with 14 bases between the two germline ends. The germline V gene has CDR1 SGHRS and CDR2 YFSETQ. CDR3 residues: CASSLFQGGIYGYTF. The DNA for the CDR3 is TGCGCCAGCAGCTTGTTCCAGGGAGGGATCTATGGCTACACCTTC.

The chain couples TRBV2 to TRBJ2-7; D is possibly TRBD1 (6 bases). V lost 6 bases, J lost 2 bases, and 11 bases lay in between. There are 13 residues in the CDR3. Germline CDR1 reads SNHLY; CDR2 reads FYNNEI. The CDR3 loop is CASRRQAAYEQYF. CDR3 DNA: TGTGCCAGCAGGAGACAGGCTGCCTACGAGCAGTACTTC. The whole variable domain, filled in from reference TRBV2 and TRBJ2-7, reads EPEVTQTPSHQVTQMGQEVILRCVPISNHLYFYWYRQILGQKVEFLVSFYNNEISEKSEIFDDQFSVERPDGSNFTLKIRSTKLEDSAMYFCASRRQAAYEQYFGPGTRLTVT.

The V and J genes are TRBV27 and TRBJ2-5; 8 nucleotides agree with TRBD1. The germline V gene has CDR1 MNHEY and CDR2 SMNVEV (reference sequence). This CDR3 spans 15 amino acids. Trimming removed 7 bases from V and 3 bases from J; junction bases left unmatched: 10. The CDR3 DNA follows: TGTGCCAGCAAGGTTCGAGTGACAGGGGAAGAGACCCAGTACTTC. Its protein product is CASKVRVTGEETQYF.

Here the CDR3 reads CASSLAVEQETQYF. In DNA, the CDR3 is TGTGCCAGCAGCTTAGCGGTGGAGCAAGAGACCCAGTACTTC. The V gene is TRBV7-2, the J gene TRBJ2-5; no reliable D call. Between the trimmed V and J ends, which lost 0 bases and 2 bases, there was a span of 7 bases. There are 14 residues in the CDR3. Germline CDR1 is SGHTA and CDR2 is FQGNSA.

CDR3 sequence (DNA): TGTGCCAGCAGCCGAGTCGGCCACAGTTATAATTCACCCCTCCACTTT. This translates into CASSRVGHSYNSPLHF. The chain joins TRBV5-8 to TRBJ1-6; D is ambiguous. Germline V gene lookup returns CDR1 SGHTS and CDR2 YDEGEE. The CDR3 sequence is 16 residues long. Trimming cost V 4 bases and J 4 bases, with 15 bases left between them.

CDR3 nucleotide sequence: TGTGCCAGCAGCGAGCTAGCGGGGGATTACAATGAGCAGTTCTTC. This translates into CASSELAGDYNEQFF. The gene calls are TRBV6-5 and TRBJ2-1; 10 bases fit TRBD2. The germline V gene encodes CDR1 MNHEY and CDR2 SVGAGI. Germline trimming cut 6 bases from V and 4 bases from J; bases unmatched to any gene: 6. The CDR3 covers 15 residues.

V usage is TRBV28 and J usage is TRBJ2-3; possibly TRBD2 for D (5 bases). There are 15 residues in the CDR3. Trimming shortened V by 2 bases and J by 3 bases, and 12 bases separated the two germline ends. Germline V gene lookup returns CDR1 MDHEN and CDR2 SYDVKM. CDR3 sequence (DNA): TGTGCCAGCAGTTTAGTGACGGACTTTACAGATACGCAGTATTTT. Translation: CASSLVTDFTDTQYF.

The chain couples TRBV7-2 to TRBJ1-1; TRBD1 agrees at 7 bases. The germline CDR1 and CDR2 sequences are SGHTA and FQGNSA. J lost 8 bases, V lost 5 bases, and 8 bases had no gene match. The CDR3 extends over 13 amino acids. CDR3 sequence: CASSADRRREAFF. The CDR3, as DNA: TGTGCCAGCAGCGCGGACAGGCGTAGGGAAGCTTTCTTT. Combining the CDR3 with reference TRBV7-2 and TRBJ1-1 gives the whole variable domain GAGVSQSPSNKVTEKGKDVELRCDPISGHTALYWYRQSLGQGLEFLIYFQGNSAPDKSGLPSDRFSAERTGGSVSTLTIQRTQQEDSAVYLCASSADRRREAFFGQGTRLTVV.

The chain combines TRBV28 with TRBJ2-7; no clear D gene. The ends were cut back, 5 bases at V and 4 bases at J, with 6 bases in the middle. CDR1 is MDHEN, CDR2 SYDVKM, per germline. CDR3 length: 11 residues. This chain's CDR3 is CASSTVYEQYF. The CDR3 DNA reads as TGTGCCAGCAGTACTGTATACGAGCAGTACTTC.

This clone was seen just once. The chain couples TRBV7-9 to TRBJ1-3, with 9 bases lining up with TRBD1. The CDR3 runs to 15 residues. Germline values: CDR1 SEHNR, CDR2 FQNEAQ (reference sequence). The trim removed 7 bases at V and 4 bases at J, leaving 8 bases unmatched. CDR3 residues: CASTIGQGLGNTIYF. The CDR3 coding sequence is TGTGCCAGCACCATCGGACAGGGGCTCGGAAACACCATATATTTT. The whole variable domain, filled in from reference TRBV7-9 and TRBJ1-3, reads DTGVSQNPRHKITKRGQNVTFRCDPISEHNRLYWYRQTLGQGPEFLTYFQNEAQLEKSRLLSDRFSAERPKGSFSTLEIQRTEQGDSAMYLCASTIGQGLGNTIYFGEGSWLTVV.

This clone was picked up many times. The rearrangement joins TRBV28 to TRBJ1-5; 9 bases are shared with TRBD1. V shed 11 bases and J 4 bases; nucleotides not matched to a gene: 6. The CDR3 is 13 amino acids. CDR1 is MDHEN, CDR2 SYDVKM, per germline. This chain's CDR3 is CAGAGQGNQPQHF. In nucleotides, the CDR3 is TGTGCCGGTGCCGGACAGGGGAATCAGCCCCAGCATTTT.

A single count supports this clone. This chain joins TRBV11-1 and TRBJ1-3; D is uncertain. V was clipped by 5 bases and J by 0 bases, with 14 bases between them. Germline loops: CDR1 SGHAT, CDR2 FQDESV (reference sequence). The CDR3 has 16 amino acids. CDR3 sequence reads: CASSTGGQISGNTIYF. DNA for the CDR3: TGTGCCAGCAGCACTGGCGGGCAAATCTCTGGAAACACCATATATTTT.